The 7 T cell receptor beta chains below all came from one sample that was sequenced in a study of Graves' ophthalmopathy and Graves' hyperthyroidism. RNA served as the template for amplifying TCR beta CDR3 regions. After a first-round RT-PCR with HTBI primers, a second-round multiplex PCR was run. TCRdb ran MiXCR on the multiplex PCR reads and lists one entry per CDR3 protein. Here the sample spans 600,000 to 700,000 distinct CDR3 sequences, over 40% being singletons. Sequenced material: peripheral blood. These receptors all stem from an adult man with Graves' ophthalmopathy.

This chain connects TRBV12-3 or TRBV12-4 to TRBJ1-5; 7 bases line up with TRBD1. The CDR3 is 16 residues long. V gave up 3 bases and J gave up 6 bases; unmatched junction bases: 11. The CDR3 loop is CASSFNHRGSSQPQHF. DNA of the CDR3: TGTGCCAGCAGTTTCAACCACAGGGGATCGAGTCAGCCCCAGCATTTT.

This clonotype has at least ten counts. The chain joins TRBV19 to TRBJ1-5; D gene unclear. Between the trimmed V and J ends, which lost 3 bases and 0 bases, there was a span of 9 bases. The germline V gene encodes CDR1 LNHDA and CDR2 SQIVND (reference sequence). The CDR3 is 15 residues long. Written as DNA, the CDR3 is TGTGCCAGTAGTATCGCGGACTATAGCAATCAGCCCCAGCATTTT. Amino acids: CASSIADYSNQPQHF. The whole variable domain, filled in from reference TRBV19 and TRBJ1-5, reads DGGITQSPKYLFRKEGQNVTLSCEQNLNHDAMYWYRQDPGQGLRLIYYSQIVNDFQKGDIAEGYSVSREKKESFPLTVTSAQKNPTAFYLCASSIADYSNQPQHFGDGTRLSIL.

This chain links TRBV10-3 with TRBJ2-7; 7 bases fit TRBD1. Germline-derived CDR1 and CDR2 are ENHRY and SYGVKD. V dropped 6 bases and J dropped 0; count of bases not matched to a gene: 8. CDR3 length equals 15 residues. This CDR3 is CAISVGAGGSYEQYF. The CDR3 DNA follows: TGTGCCATCAGCGTTGGGGCAGGGGGCTCCTACGAGCAGTACTTC.

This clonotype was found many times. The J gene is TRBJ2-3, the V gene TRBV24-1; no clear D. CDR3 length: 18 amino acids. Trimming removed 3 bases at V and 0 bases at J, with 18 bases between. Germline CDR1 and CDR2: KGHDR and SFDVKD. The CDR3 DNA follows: TGTGCCACCAGTGATCTGACCCCGGGCTCGCCCAGCACAGATACGCAGTATTTT. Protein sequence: CATSDLTPGSPSTDTQYF.

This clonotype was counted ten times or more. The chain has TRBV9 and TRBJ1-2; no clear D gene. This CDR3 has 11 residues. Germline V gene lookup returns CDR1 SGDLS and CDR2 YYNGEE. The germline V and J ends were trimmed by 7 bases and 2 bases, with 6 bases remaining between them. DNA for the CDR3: TGTGCCAGCTATGGGAACTATGGCTACACCTTC. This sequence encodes CASYGNYGYTF.

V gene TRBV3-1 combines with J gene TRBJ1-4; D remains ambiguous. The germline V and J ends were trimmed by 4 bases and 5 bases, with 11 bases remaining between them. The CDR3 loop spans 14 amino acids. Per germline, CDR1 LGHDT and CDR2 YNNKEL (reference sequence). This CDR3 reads CASSRRVGNEKLFF. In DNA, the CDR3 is TGTGCCAGCAGCCGGAGGGTCGGGAATGAAAAACTGTTTTTT. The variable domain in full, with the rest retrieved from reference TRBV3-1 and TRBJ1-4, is DTAVSQTPKYLVTQMGNDKSIKCEQNLGHDTMYWYKQDSKKFLKIMFSYNNKELIINETVPNRFSPKSPDKAHLNLHINSLELGDSAVYFCASSRRVGNEKLFFGSGTQLSVL.

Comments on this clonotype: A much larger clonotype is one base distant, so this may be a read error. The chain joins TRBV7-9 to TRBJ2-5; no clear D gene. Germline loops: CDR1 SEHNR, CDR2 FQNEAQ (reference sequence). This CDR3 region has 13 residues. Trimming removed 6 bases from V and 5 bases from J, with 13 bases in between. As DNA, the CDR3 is TGTGCCAGCAGGCTACACGGGTGGGAGACCCAGTACTTC. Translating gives CASRLHGWETQYF.